What follows is one TCR beta chain and its context. Its antigen is undetermined. A much larger clone differs by one base, so this may be a read error. Overall study results and limits: Tumor memory CD4+ T cell TCR gene usage was found to cluster with blood and lymph node memory CD4+ cells and with lymph node naive CD4+ cells.

Semi-nested PCR with Nested Universal Primer A followed constant-region reverse priming of full-length variable regions. MiXCR, run by TCRdb on the 5' RACE reads, gives a single entry per CDR3 protein. Of roughly 8,200 distinct CDR3 sequences in the sample, about 47% are singletons; the top ten hold roughly 5.1%. Germline V gene lookup returns CDR1 SSHAT and CDR2 FNYEAQ (reference sequence). The CDR3 runs to 13 residues. V usage is TRBV7-7 and J usage is TRBJ2-1; D may be TRBD2 (5 bases). This TCR came from a female donor with breast cancer. The sample consisted of memory CD4+ T cells sorted from a lymph node. Specified subset: memory CD4+ T cells, CD4+CD45RO+CD25-. In DNA form, the CDR3 reads TGTGCTGGCAGCTTGAGGAGCGGCAATGAGCAGTTCTTC. Translation gives CAGSLRSGNEQFF.